Below, 32 T cell receptor beta chains from the same sample are listed, as sequenced in a study of T cell repertoires in cytomegalovirus infection. One entry per CDR3 protein, called by TCRdb with MiXCR from the reads. The data show tens of thousands of distinct CDR3 sequences, around a fifth seen once. The antigens these receptors bind are not known. The specimen was CD8+ T cells from cultured PBMCs, collected from culture after CMV antigen stimulation. These receptors were collected from a human donor in good health (CMV status not recorded). Some clones in this sample may be carry-over from other donors' samples.

This clonotype showed up just a few times. The chain employs TRBV4-3 and TRBJ1-5, with D unclear. V lost 4 bases and J 2 bases, leaving 12 bases between the germline ends. The CDR3 spans 15 residues. Germline values: CDR1 LGHNA, CDR2 YSLEER. Here the CDR3 DNA reads TGCGCCAGCAGCCCTTACCTGGGAGGCAATCAGCCCCAGCATTTT. It yields the protein CASSPYLGGNQPQHF.

The chain combines TRBV7-8 with TRBJ2-2, with TRBD2 matching over 10 bases. The germline CDR1 and CDR2 sequences are SGHVS and FQNEAQ. The CDR3 has 16 residues. V lost 4 bases to trimming and J lost 0 bases; unmatched junction nucleotides: 2. CDR3 loop: CASSYTSGANTGELFF. CDR3 bases: TGTGCCAGCAGCTATACTAGCGGGGCGAACACCGGGGAGCTGTTTTTT.

This sequence joins TRBV20-1 and TRBJ1-1, with D uncertain. CDR3 size: 11 residues. From germline, CDR1 is DFQATT and CDR2 SNEGSKA (reference sequence). V shed 3 bases and J shed 5 bases, with 7 bases lying between them. CDR3 sequence: CSASYGTEAFF. In nucleotides, the CDR3 is TGCAGTGCTAGTTACGGGACTGAAGCTTTCTTT.

This sequence joins TRBV7-9 and TRBJ1-2; D is undetermined. The CDR3 loop spans 13 amino acids. With 7 bases removed from V and 2 bases from J, the gap between germline ends came to 11 bases. Germline CDR1 SEHNR, CDR2 FQNEAQ (reference sequence). This CDR3 reads CASTGRVNYGYTF. CDR3 sequence (DNA): TGTGCCAGCACCGGTAGGGTAAACTATGGCTACACCTTC.

V gene TRBV12-3 or TRBV12-4 combines with J gene TRBJ2-7; D might be TRBD1 (6 bases). The CDR3 contains 14 residues. The V and J ends lost 3 bases and 4 bases respectively, with 13 bases between them. In DNA, the CDR3 is TGTGCCAGCAGTTTGGCACCTCAGGGGTACGAGCAGTACTTC. Protein product: CASSLAPQGYEQYF.

CDR3 residues: CASSRLAGEYNEQFF. CDR3 sequence (DNA): TGTGCCAGCAGCAGACTAGCGGGGGAATACAATGAGCAGTTCTTC. V and J are TRBV7-2 and TRBJ2-1; 12 positions agree with TRBD2. The germline gives CDR1 SGHTA, CDR2 FQGNSA. The CDR3 covers 15 residues. J was trimmed by 4 bases and V by 5 bases; bases with no gene match: 3.

This clonotype was counted many times. DNA for the CDR3: TGTGCCAGCAGTGAAGTTCTTTTTGAGCAGTTCTTC. This encodes CASSEVLFEQFF. The genes are TRBV25-1 and TRBJ2-1; no reliable D call. The CDR3 extends over 12 amino acids. In germline, CDR1 is MGHDK, CDR2 SYGVNS. Deletions cut 2 bases from V and 9 bases from J, with 8 bases between.

This clonotype was counted between two and nine times. This chain uses TRBV20-1 with TRBJ1-1; a weak D match, TRBD1 (5 bases). Germline V CDR1 and CDR2: DFQATT, SNEGSKA (reference sequence). CDR3 size: 13 residues. V shed 8 bases and J shed 2 bases, with 15 bases lying between them. As DNA, the CDR3 is TGCAGTCTCGCCGGGACGGGAAACACTGAAGCTTTCTTT. It is translated as CSLAGTGNTEAFF.

The sample holds one count of this clonotype. V gene TRBV6-2 or TRBV6-3 combines with J gene TRBJ2-5, with 9 positions matching TRBD1. Germline CDR1 is MNHEY and CDR2 is SVGEGT. V lost 4 bases to trimming and J lost 3 bases; unmatched junction nucleotides: 9. The CDR3 is 16 residues long. The DNA of the CDR3 is TGTGCCAGCAGTTTCCGCCGGACAGGGGTGGAAGAGACCCAGTACTTC. Protein: CASSFRRTGVEETQYF.

V is TRBV12-3 or TRBV12-4 and J is TRBJ2-3; 10 bases map to TRBD1. The CDR3 covers 15 residues. The V segment lost 6 bases and the J segment 4 bases; nucleotides outside the gene matches: 7. The DNA for the CDR3 is TGTGCCAGCAGGGAGCGACAGGGGGCCCCAGATACGCAGTATTTT. Protein product: CASRERQGAPDTQYF.

This chain uses TRBV7-6 with TRBJ2-1; no clear D gene. CDR1 SGHVS and CDR2 FNYEAQ come from the germline V gene. CDR3 length: 14 residues. Trimming cost V 4 bases and J 5 bases, with 12 bases left between them. Written as DNA, the CDR3 is TGTGCCAGCAGCTCAAAGGCTTTGGACAATGAGCAGTTCTTC. It specifies CASSSKALDNEQFF.

The rearrangement joins TRBV6-2 or TRBV6-3 to TRBJ1-5; perhaps TRBD1 as D (6 bases). The CDR3 loop spans 16 amino acids. V was clipped by 6 bases and J by 1 base, with 16 bases between them. CDR1 and CDR2 (germline): MNHEY, SVGEGT. CDR3 sequence reads: CASSYDRKGSNQPQHF. CDR3 DNA sequence: TGTGCCAGCAGCTACGACAGGAAGGGAAGCAATCAGCCCCAGCATTTT.

Only a few counts were recorded for this clonotype. The chain recombines TRBV6-2 or TRBV6-3 with TRBJ2-1; the match to TRBD1 covers 7 bases. Trimming took 5 bases from V and 0 from J; bases not matched to a gene: 7. The CDR3 has 16 residues. Germline V lookup: CDR1 MNHEY, CDR2 SVGEGT. Here the CDR3 DNA reads TGTGCCAGCAGTCCACGGACAGGCCTCTCCTACAATGAGCAGTTCTTC. It encodes CASSPRTGLSYNEQFF.

This chain uses TRBV27 with TRBJ2-3, with 11 bases matching TRBD1. With 8 bases clipped from V and 5 bases from J, the junction kept 0 bases outside the gene matches. The germline CDR1 and CDR2 sequences are MNHEY and SMNVEV (reference sequence). There are 12 residues in the CDR3. The CDR3 nucleotides read TGTGCCAGCGGGACAGGGGGAGATACGCAGTATTTT. Amino acid sequence: CASGTGGDTQYF.

V usage is TRBV6-2 or TRBV6-3 and J usage is TRBJ2-7; 13 nucleotides align to TRBD2. CDR3 length equals 15 residues. V gave up 5 bases and J gave up 4 bases; unmatched junction bases: 5. Germline-derived CDR1 and CDR2 are MNHEY and SVGEGT. As DNA, the CDR3 is TGTGCCAGCAGTAATGGACTAGCGGGAGTGTACGAGCAGTACTTC. Translated: CASSNGLAGVYEQYF.

This clonotype was detected only a few times. DNA for the CDR3: TGTGCCAGCAGCAGACAGGGGGAGCCTTACAATGAGCAGTTCTTC. This codes for CASSRQGEPYNEQFF. The chain has TRBV6-2 or TRBV6-3 and TRBJ2-1; 9 positions agree with TRBD1. The germline V gene encodes CDR1 MNHEY and CDR2 SVGEGT. The CDR3 runs 15 residues. V dropped 6 bases and J dropped 4; count of bases not matched to a gene: 7.

The chain links TRBV19 to TRBJ2-1, with 12 nucleotides matching TRBD2. The J segment lost 2 bases and the V segment lost 7 bases, leaving 3 bases of the junction unmatched. The germline gives CDR1 LNHDA, CDR2 SQIVND (reference sequence). This CDR3 region has 15 residues. CDR3 residues: CASMLAGGPYNEQFF. The CDR3 DNA reads as TGTGCCAGTATGCTAGCGGGGGGGCCCTACAATGAGCAGTTCTTC.

J is TRBJ2-3 and V is TRBV12-3 or TRBV12-4; 7 bases are a match to TRBD2. The CDR3 spans 15 residues. Trimming cost V 3 bases and J 4 bases; bases outside gene matches: 7. CDR3 in DNA: TGTGCCAGCAGTTTGGGGGGGATTAGCGCAGATACGCAGTATTTT. Translation gives CASSLGGISADTQYF.

In its sample, this clonotype was seen a few times. This sequence joins TRBV5-4 and TRBJ2-2; either TRBD1 or TRBD2 may supply D (5 bases each). Germline-derived CDR1 and CDR2 are SGHNT and YYREEE (reference sequence). The CDR3 runs to 16 residues. V was cut by 3 bases and J by 3 bases, with 15 bases left in between. This CDR3 reads CASSWGRSRDTGELFF. In DNA form, the CDR3 reads TGTGCCAGCAGCTGGGGACGCTCTAGAGACACCGGGGAGCTGTTTTTT.

This clonotype was seen a handful of times. The V gene is TRBV9, the J gene TRBJ2-5; D may correspond to TRBD1 or TRBD2 (6 bases each). There are 14 residues in the CDR3. CDR1 SGDLS and CDR2 YYNGEE come from the germline V gene. V lost 3 bases to trimming and J lost 5 bases, with 14 bases between them. CDR3 amino acids: CASSEGGGVETQYF. The CDR3 DNA sequence: TGTGCCAGCAGCGAGGGGGGCGGAGTGGAGACCCAGTACTTC.

This clonotype was observed a few times. V and J are TRBV7-9 and TRBJ2-1; 11 bases line up with TRBD2. The germline V gene encodes CDR1 SEHNR and CDR2 FQNEAQ (reference sequence). The trim removed 4 bases at V and 8 bases at J, leaving 7 bases unmatched. The CDR3 has 15 residues. As DNA, the CDR3 is TGTGCCAGCAGCTCTCCGACTAGCGGGAAGGATGAGCAGTTCTTC. Translation gives CASSSPTSGKDEQFF.

This clonotype was seen more than once but under ten times. V is TRBV12-3 or TRBV12-4 and J is TRBJ1-2; D not resolved. CDR3 size: 14 residues. The V and J ends lost 4 bases and 7 bases respectively, with 16 bases between them. Here the CDR3 DNA reads TGTGCCAGCAGTTCAAGGCTGTCTATGGTTGGCTACACCTTC. Its protein product is CASSSRLSMVGYTF.

The CDR3 here is CASSLAGSKFF. CDR3 bases: TGTGCCAGCAGCTTGGCGGGGTCTAAGTTCTTC. V is TRBV5-6 and J is TRBJ2-1, with D possibly TRBD2 on 5 matching bases. Germline V lookup: CDR1 SGHDT, CDR2 YYEEEE. CDR3 length equals 11 residues. Trimming removed 0 bases at V and 14 bases at J, with 9 bases between. Filled out from reference TRBV5-6 and TRBJ2-1, the complete variable domain reads DAGVTQSPTHLIKTRGQQVTLRCSPKSGHDTVSWYQQALGQGPQFIFQYYEEEERQRGNFPDRFSGHQFPNYSSELNVNALLLGDSALYLCASSLAGSKFFGPGTRLTVL.

This clonotype has just a few counts. The rearrangement links TRBV7-6 to TRBJ2-7; a possible D gene is TRBD2 (6 bases). The CDR3 sequence is 14 residues long. V was clipped by 4 bases and J by 0 bases, with 10 bases between them. Per the germline V gene, CDR1 is SGHVS and CDR2 is FNYEAQ. CDR3 in DNA: TGTGCCAGCAGCTGGTCCGGGAGCTCCTACGAGCAGTACTTC. Translated, it gives CASSWSGSSYEQYF.

The chain uses TRBV7-9 and TRBJ2-7, with D possibly TRBD2 on 6 matching bases. The CDR3 spans 14 residues. Looked up from germline, CDR1 is SEHNR and CDR2 is FQNEAQ (reference sequence). Trimming shortened V by 0 bases and J by 4 bases, and 10 bases separated the two germline ends. CDR3 DNA sequence: TGTGCCAGCAGCTTAGCAGGGGCGGGGTACGAGCAGTACTTC. Translation: CASSLAGAGYEQYF.

This clonotype was seen more than once but under ten times. The chain carries TRBV7-2 and TRBJ1-2; D is perhaps TRBD1 (5 bases). The V end was cut by 4 bases, the J end by 8 bases, with 20 bases between. CDR1 and CDR2 from the germline V gene are SGHTA and FQGNSA. This CDR3 comprises 15 residues. CDR3 in DNA: TGTGCCAGCAGCTACTGGGGGGGACGGGAATGGGGCTACACCTTC. Residues: CASSYWGGREWGYTF.

This clonotype appeared a few times. V gene TRBV4-1 combines with J gene TRBJ2-3; 10 bases match TRBD2. CDR1 is MGHRA and CDR2 is YSYEKL in the germline V gene. V was pared by 2 bases and J by 2 bases, with 4 bases of the junction left unmatched. There are 16 residues in the CDR3. The CDR3 coding sequence is TGCGCCAGCAGCCAAAGACTAGCGGGCCCCACAGATACGCAGTATTTT. This translates into CASSQRLAGPTDTQYF.

This clonotype turned up a few times. V usage is TRBV12-3 or TRBV12-4 and J usage is TRBJ2-7; 7 nucleotides align to TRBD2. Losses at the gene ends were 2 bases for V and 2 bases for J; bases not matched to a gene: 6. The CDR3 is 15 amino acids. In DNA form, the CDR3 reads TGTGCCAGCAGTTTACAGCGGGGTTGGGCCTACGAGCAGTACTTC. Translation gives CASSLQRGWAYEQYF.

There are many counts of this clonotype. This sequence joins TRBV7-8 and TRBJ1-1; D unclear. The CDR3 contains 14 residues. Germline values: CDR1 SGHVS, CDR2 FQNEAQ. V was clipped by 0 bases and J by 1 base, with 6 bases between them. CDR3 sequence (DNA): TGTGCCAGCAGCTTAGCCGACGGGAACACTGAAGCTTTCTTT. This translates into CASSLADGNTEAFF.

This clonotype has a handful of counts. The chain carries TRBV7-6 and TRBJ2-3; D not resolved. V was clipped by 3 bases and J by 2 bases, with 9 bases between them. Germline loops: CDR1 SGHVS, CDR2 FNYEAQ. The CDR3 is 14 amino acids. CDR3 in amino acids: CASSFGAITDTQYF. For the CDR3, the DNA is TGTGCCAGCAGCTTCGGAGCAATCACAGATACGCAGTATTTT.

This clonotype was seen a handful of times. This chain uses TRBV4-1 with TRBJ2-3, with D possibly being TRBD2 (5 bases). Trimming removed 4 bases at V and 1 base at J, with 9 bases between. Germline lookup yields CDR1 MGHRA and CDR2 YSYEKL. This CDR3 is built from 14 residues. CDR3 residues: CASSPQRGTDTQYF. The CDR3 DNA sequence: TGCGCCAGCAGCCCCCAGAGGGGCACAGATACGCAGTATTTT.

This clonotype was counted between two and nine times. The V gene is TRBV7-2, the J gene TRBJ2-5; D ambiguous. CDR1 SGHTA and CDR2 FQGNSA come from the germline V gene. The length of the CDR3 is 13 residues. Trimming took 5 bases from V and 5 from J, leaving 12 bases between them. CDR3 nucleotides: TGTGCCAGCAGCAATGGCCCGAGGGAGACCCAGTACTTC. It codes for CASSNGPRETQYF. The full variable domain, in which reference TRBV7-2 and TRBJ2-5 provide the parts outside the CDR3, is GAGVSQSPSNKVTEKGKDVELRCDPISGHTALYWYRQSLGQGLEFLIYFQGNSAPDKSGLPSDRFSAERTGGSVSTLTIQRTQQEDSAVYLCASSNGPRETQYFGPGTRLLVL.